This entry describes one T cell receptor beta chain. Its antigen is undetermined. Original processing notes: Junction-only sequences without quality scores came from ImmunoSEQ, so filtering differed. Here immunoSEQ multiplex PCR was the method, and the copy in TCRdb shows in-frame clones only, minus some. V and J calls and clone size follow that table, whereas D and trimming were derived from the DNA. The sample has over 400,000 clones, 78% seen once. Each sample came from a Caucasian adult donor living in Nashville, Tennessee. The sample belongs to a study of shared clonotypes between healthy human individuals. Study overall: In total, the donors were a couple of women and a few men aged 18 to 49.

Broader study findings: Exclusively blood specimens were collected; tissue repertoires likely differ.

The sequence was obtained from a woman aged 40 to 50 in good health. Some clones in this sample may be carry-over from other donors' samples. The sample taken for sequencing was PBMCs.

CDR3 nucleotides: TGTGCCAGCAGTACACCCCATGAAAAACTGTTTTTT. Amino acid sequence: CASSTPHEKLFF. The V call is TRBV28, the J call TRBJ1-4; D uncertain. Trimming removed 5 bases from V and 6 bases from J, with 7 bases in between. The V gene's germline CDR1 is MDHEN and CDR2 SYDVKM. CDR3 length: 12 amino acids. The entire variable domain, with the rest obtained from reference TRBV28 and TRBJ1-4, is as follows: DVKVTQSSRYLVKRTGEKVFLECVQDMDHENMFWYRQDPGLGLRLIYFSYDVKMKEKGDIPEGYSVSREKKERFSLILESASTNQTSMYLCASSTPHEKLFFGSGTQLSVL.